This record looks at one TCR beta chain sequence and its context. As yet, its antigen is unknown. Looked up from germline, CDR1 is WSHSY and CDR2 is SAAADI. Trimming pared 4 bases from V and 4 bases from J, leaving 8 bases between. The CDR3 is made up of 13 amino acids. This record belongs to a study of post-analysis software for immune sequencing data. Built from TCR beta cDNA, the libraries had unique molecular identifiers in them. TCRdb used MiXCR to reprocess the PCR reads, holding one entry per CDR3 protein. The sample lists about 460,000 distinct CDR3 sequences, roughly 45% occurring once. Overall study findings and caveats: There were a few TRBV segments more frequent in patients than controls, and TRBV5-6, TRBV5-1 and TRBV20-1 were among them. Diversity measured as normalized Chao1 was significantly lower in multiple sclerosis patients than in controls.

This chain connects TRBV10-2 to TRBJ1-5, with D unresolved. This clonotype was obtained from a girl under 18 with multiple sclerosis. Sequenced: blood. The CDR3 DNA is TGCGCCAGCAGTGCGTACAAGAATCAGCCCCAGCATTTT. Protein: CASSAYKNQPQHF.